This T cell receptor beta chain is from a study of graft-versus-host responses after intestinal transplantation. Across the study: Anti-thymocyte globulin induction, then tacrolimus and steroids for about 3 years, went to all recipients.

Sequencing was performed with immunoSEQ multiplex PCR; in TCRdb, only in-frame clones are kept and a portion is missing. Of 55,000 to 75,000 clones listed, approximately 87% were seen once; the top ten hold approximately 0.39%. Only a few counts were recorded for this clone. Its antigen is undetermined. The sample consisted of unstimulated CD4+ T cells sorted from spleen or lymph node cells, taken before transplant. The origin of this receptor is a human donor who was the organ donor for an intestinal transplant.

The CDR3 sequence: CASSPSGGDTEAFF. The CDR3 region has the DNA TGTGCCAGTAGTCCCTCAGGGGGAGACACTGAAGCTTTCTTT. The chain employs TRBV19 and TRBJ1-1; 7 bases line up with TRBD1. The germline V gene encodes CDR1 LNHDA and CDR2 SQIVND (reference sequence). The CDR3 is 14 amino acids. The V gene end was trimmed by 5 bases and the J gene end by 3 bases; junction bases not matched to a gene: 6.